These T cell receptor beta chains were read from a single sample in a study of shared clonotypes between healthy human individuals. Using immunoSEQ multiplex PCR, the repertoire was profiled, and TCRdb retains in-frame clones only, with some absent. The data contain 2,500,000 or so clones, less than 95% of them singletons. Sequenced: naive CD4+ T cells from PBMCs. The receptor source for this set is a young man in good health. Some clones in this sample may be carry-over from other donors' samples. The CDR3 runs from the conserved cysteine through the conserved F or W. Each record gives: J gene, V gene, clone size, D gene, CDR3 DNA, CDR3 protein. The D gene is left open where the match is weak. Clone sizes are given selectively: once, few, many, or a class where the clone is expanded.

J gene: TRBJ1-1; V gene: TRBV9; clone size: NA; D gene: NA; CDR3 DNA: TGTGCCAGCAGCGTAGGAGGCGGCTACTCGAATACTGAAGCTTTCTTT; CDR3 protein: CASSVGGGYSNTEAFF
J gene: TRBJ2-2; V gene: TRBV5-6; clone size: NA; D gene: TRBD2; CDR3 DNA: TGTGCCAGCAGCTTGGTACGTGGGAGGGCCGGGGAGCTGTTTTTT; CDR3 protein: CASSLVRGRAGELFF
J gene: TRBJ2-5; V gene: TRBV28; clone size: NA; D gene: NA; CDR3 DNA: TGTGCCAGCAGCAGACCGCCTACCCAGTACTTC; CDR3 protein: CASSRPPTQYF
J gene: TRBJ2-2; V gene: TRBV5-1; clone size: NA; D gene: NA; CDR3 DNA: TGCGCCAGCAGCCTGCGGGACACAACCTACACCGGGGAGCTGTTTTTT; CDR3 protein: CASSLRDTTYTGELFF
J gene: TRBJ2-6; V gene: TRBV5-1; clone size: NA; D gene: NA; CDR3 DNA: TGCGCCAGCAGCTTGGCCCTCCAGGCCTCGTCTGGGGCCAACGTCCTGACTTTC; CDR3 protein: CASSLALQASSGANVLTF
J gene: TRBJ1-1; V gene: TRBV28; clone size: few; D gene: TRBD1; CDR3 DNA: TGTGCCAGCAGCACCGGGACAGGGTGGAGAAAAGCTTTCTTT; CDR3 protein: CASSTGTGWRKAFF
J gene: TRBJ2-7; V gene: TRBV18; clone size: NA; D gene: NA; CDR3 DNA: TGTGCCAGCTCACCACCCGGGAGTGGGTACGAGCAGTACTTC; CDR3 protein: CASSPPGSGYEQYF
J gene: TRBJ2-3; V gene: TRBV25-1; clone size: NA; D gene: TRBD2; CDR3 DNA: TGTGCCAGCGGGGTAGCGGGAGGCGCAACAGATACGCAGTATTTT; CDR3 protein: CASGVAGGATDTQYF
J gene: TRBJ2-2; V gene: TRBV5-1; clone size: NA; D gene: NA; CDR3 DNA: TGCGCCAGCAGCTTAACAGGGTTGGGCACCGGGGAGCTGTTTTTT; CDR3 protein: CASSLTGLGTGELFF
J gene: TRBJ1-2; V gene: TRBV6-1; clone size: NA; D gene: NA; CDR3 DNA: TGTGCCAGCAGGCGACAGGACAACTATGGCTACACCTTC; CDR3 protein: CASRRQDNYGYTF
J gene: TRBJ2-3; V gene: TRBV5-6; clone size: NA; D gene: NA; CDR3 DNA: TGTGCCAGCAGCTCCTCCAGGGGGGCAGATACGCAGTATTTT; CDR3 protein: CASSSSRGADTQYF
J gene: TRBJ2-4; V gene: TRBV6-7; clone size: NA; D gene: NA; CDR3 DNA: TGTGCCCCCTTTCCCCCCTCCGACACTGGGGCCAAAAACATTCAGTACTTC; CDR3 protein: CAPFPPSDTGAKNIQYF
J gene: TRBJ1-5; V gene: TRBV6-5; clone size: NA; D gene: TRBD1; CDR3 DNA: TGTGCCAGCAGGCAGGGGGCTGAACAGCCCCAGCATTTT; CDR3 protein: CASRQGAEQPQHF
J gene: TRBJ1-1; V gene: TRBV2; clone size: NA; D gene: NA; CDR3 DNA: TGTGCCAGCAGGGAGAGGGGGAGAACTGAAGCTTTCTTT; CDR3 protein: CASRERGRTEAFF
J gene: TRBJ2-7; V gene: TRBV11-2; clone size: NA; D gene: NA; CDR3 DNA: TGTGCCAGCAGCCTGGGTCTGCTTTCCTACGAGCAGTACTTC; CDR3 protein: CASSLGLLSYEQYF
J gene: TRBJ1-5; V gene: TRBV12-2; clone size: NA; D gene: NA; CDR3 DNA: TGTGCAAGTCGCTTAAGGACGGGGCAGCCCCAGCATTTT; CDR3 protein: CASRLRTGQPQHF
J gene: TRBJ1-5; V gene: TRBV6-5; clone size: NA; D gene: NA; CDR3 DNA: TGTGCCAGCAGTTACCGAGGTTCGAATCAGCCCCAGCATTTT; CDR3 protein: CASSYRGSNQPQHF
J gene: TRBJ1-5; V gene: TRBV6-1; clone size: once; D gene: NA; CDR3 DNA: TGTGCCAGCAGTGAAACCCAGAACCAGCCCCAGCATTTT; CDR3 protein: CASSETQNQPQHF
J gene: TRBJ2-7; V gene: TRBV6-1; clone size: NA; D gene: NA; CDR3 DNA: TGTGCCAGCAGTGAAGCTACTAGAGGCCACGAGCAGTACTTC; CDR3 protein: CASSEATRGHEQYF
J gene: TRBJ2-5; V gene: TRBV5-1; clone size: once; D gene: NA; CDR3 DNA: TGCGCCAGCAGCTTAGGGACGACCGGGGAGACCCAGTACTTC; CDR3 protein: CASSLGTTGETQYF
J gene: TRBJ2-7; V gene: TRBV5-4; clone size: NA; D gene: TRBD2; CDR3 DNA: TGTGCCAGCAGCACCCGGGGACTAGCGGACTACGAGCAGTACTTC; CDR3 protein: CASSTRGLADYEQYF
J gene: TRBJ1-2; V gene: TRBV18; clone size: NA; D gene: TRBD1; CDR3 DNA: TGTGCCAGCTCACCCGACAGGGGCTATGGCTACACCTTC; CDR3 protein: CASSPDRGYGYTF
J gene: TRBJ2-2; V gene: TRBV2; clone size: NA; D gene: TRBD2; CDR3 DNA: TGTGCCAGCAGTGATCGGCTAGCGGGACTCGGGGAGCTGTTTTTT; CDR3 protein: CASSDRLAGLGELFF
J gene: TRBJ2-5; V gene: TRBV16; clone size: NA; D gene: TRBD2; CDR3 DNA: TGTGCCAGCAGCCAACCCACCGGGACTAGCGGTTTGAGGACCCAGTACTTC; CDR3 protein: CASSQPTGTSGLRTQYF
J gene: TRBJ2-7; V gene: TRBV18; clone size: NA; D gene: NA; CDR3 DNA: TGTGCCAGCTCACCATTCTCTCGGGGCGAGCAGTACTTC; CDR3 protein: CASSPFSRGEQYF
J gene: TRBJ2-7; V gene: TRBV7-9; clone size: NA; D gene: TRBD1; CDR3 DNA: TGTGCCAGCAGCTTAGTGCCCGGGACAGGGTACTCCTACGAGCAGTACTTC; CDR3 protein: CASSLVPGTGYSYEQYF
J gene: TRBJ1-1; V gene: TRBV30; clone size: NA; D gene: NA; CDR3 DNA: TGTGCCTGGAGTGAGACAGATGAAGCTTTCTTT; CDR3 protein: CAWSETDEAFF
J gene: TRBJ1-2; V gene: TRBV4-1; clone size: NA; D gene: TRBD1; CDR3 DNA: TGCGCCAGCAGCCAAGGGTTGCCAGGGGGCTATGGCTACACCTTC; CDR3 protein: CASSQGLPGGYGYTF
J gene: TRBJ1-4; V gene: TRBV5-1; clone size: NA; D gene: NA; CDR3 DNA: TGCGCCAGCAGCTCACAGGGTAGAGATGAAAAACTGTTTTTT; CDR3 protein: CASSSQGRDEKLFF
J gene: TRBJ2-3; V gene: TRBV6-5; clone size: NA; D gene: TRBD2; CDR3 DNA: TGTGCCAGCAGGGAGGCTAGCGGGGCAGATACGCAGTATTTT; CDR3 protein: CASREASGADTQYF
J gene: TRBJ2-2; V gene: TRBV5-1; clone size: NA; D gene: NA; CDR3 DNA: TGCGCCAGCAGCTTGACGGCCGGCACCGGGGAGCTGTTTTTT; CDR3 protein: CASSLTAGTGELFF
J gene: TRBJ1-1; V gene: TRBV5-1; clone size: NA; D gene: NA; CDR3 DNA: TGCGCCAGCAGCTTGGAGGCACACTTGAACACTGAAGCTTTCTTT; CDR3 protein: CASSLEAHLNTEAFF
J gene: TRBJ2-7; V gene: TRBV29-1; clone size: NA; D gene: NA; CDR3 DNA: TGCAGCGTTGGAGGGACTCCTACCTACGAGCAGTACTTC; CDR3 protein: CSVGGTPTYEQYF
J gene: TRBJ2-1; V gene: TRBV6-1; clone size: NA; D gene: TRBD1; CDR3 DNA: TGTGCCAGCCTCACGGGACAGGGGGTGATCAATGAGCAGTTCTTC; CDR3 protein: CASLTGQGVINEQFF
J gene: TRBJ1-1; V gene: TRBV29-1; clone size: few; D gene: TRBD1; CDR3 DNA: TGCAGCGTTGAGACAGGGACTGCTGAAGCTTTCTTT; CDR3 protein: CSVETGTAEAFF
J gene: TRBJ1-4; V gene: TRBV27; clone size: NA; D gene: NA; CDR3 DNA: TGTGCCAGCAGCCCCCCAGGGACATTAGAAAAACTGTTTTTT; CDR3 protein: CASSPPGTLEKLFF
J gene: TRBJ2-2; V gene: TRBV18; clone size: NA; D gene: TRBD2; CDR3 DNA: TGTGCCAGCTCCCCACCATCTAGCGGAGCGAACACCGGGGAGCTGTTTTTT; CDR3 protein: CASSPPSSGANTGELFF
J gene: TRBJ2-1; V gene: TRBV27; clone size: once; D gene: TRBD2; CDR3 DNA: TGTGCCAGCAGTGGGACTAGCGCGTCCTACAATGAGCAGTTCTTC; CDR3 protein: CASSGTSASYNEQFF
J gene: TRBJ1-2; V gene: TRBV5-6; clone size: NA; D gene: TRBD1; CDR3 DNA: TGTGCCAGCAGCGCGACAGGGGGCGCCGACTATGGCTACACCTTC; CDR3 protein: CASSATGGADYGYTF
J gene: TRBJ2-3; V gene: TRBV5-5; clone size: NA; D gene: TRBD1; CDR3 DNA: TGTGCCAGCAGGGGGACAGCCACAGATACGCAGTATTTT; CDR3 protein: CASRGTATDTQYF
J gene: TRBJ2-2; V gene: TRBV27; clone size: NA; D gene: NA; CDR3 DNA: TGTGCCAGCAGTTCGCAGGACGGGACGGAGGACACCGGGGAGCTGTTTTTT; CDR3 protein: CASSSQDGTEDTGELFF
J gene: TRBJ2-3; V gene: TRBV4-3; clone size: NA; D gene: TRBD1; CDR3 DNA: TGCGCCAGCAGCCAAGAATGGACAGGGGGCTTCACAGATACGCAGTATTTT; CDR3 protein: CASSQEWTGGFTDTQYF
J gene: TRBJ2-1; V gene: TRBV5-6; clone size: NA; D gene: TRBD2; CDR3 DNA: TGTGCCAGCAGCTTAAGGGGTAGCGGGAGGGCCAAAGATGAGCAGTTCTTC; CDR3 protein: CASSLRGSGRAKDEQFF